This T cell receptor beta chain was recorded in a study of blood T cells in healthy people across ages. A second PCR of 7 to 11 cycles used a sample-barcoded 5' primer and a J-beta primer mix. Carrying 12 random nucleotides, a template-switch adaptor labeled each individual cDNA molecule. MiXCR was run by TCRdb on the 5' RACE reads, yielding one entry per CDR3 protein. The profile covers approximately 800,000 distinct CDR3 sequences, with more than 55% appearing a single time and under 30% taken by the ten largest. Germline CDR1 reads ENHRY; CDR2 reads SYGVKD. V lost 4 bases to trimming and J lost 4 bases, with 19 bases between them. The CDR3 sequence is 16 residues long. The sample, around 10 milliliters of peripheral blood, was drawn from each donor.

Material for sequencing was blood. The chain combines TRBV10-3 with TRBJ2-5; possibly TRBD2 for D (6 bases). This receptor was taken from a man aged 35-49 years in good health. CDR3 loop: CAISVGGMGPRETQYF. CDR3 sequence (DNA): TGTGCCATCAGTGTTGGCGGGATGGGGCCACGAGAGACCCAGTACTTC.